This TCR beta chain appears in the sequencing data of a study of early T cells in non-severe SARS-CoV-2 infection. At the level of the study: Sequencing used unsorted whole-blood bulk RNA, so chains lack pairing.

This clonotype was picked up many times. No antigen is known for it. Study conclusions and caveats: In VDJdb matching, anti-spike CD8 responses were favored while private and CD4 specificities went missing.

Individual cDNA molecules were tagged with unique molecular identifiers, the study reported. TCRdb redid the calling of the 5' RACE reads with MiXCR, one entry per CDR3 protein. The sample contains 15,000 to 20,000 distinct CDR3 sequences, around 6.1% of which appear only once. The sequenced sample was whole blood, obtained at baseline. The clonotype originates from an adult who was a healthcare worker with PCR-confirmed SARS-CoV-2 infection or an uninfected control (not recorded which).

The CDR3 is CASSAAGRDTATNEKLFF. The DNA for the CDR3 is TGTGCCAGTAGCGCGGCGGGCCGGGACACCGCAACTAATGAAAAACTGTTTTTT. The V gene is TRBV19, the J gene TRBJ1-4; tentatively, D is TRBD1 (6 bases). This CDR3 comprises 18 residues. V lost 6 bases to trimming and J lost 0 bases, with 20 bases between them. CDR1 and CDR2 from the germline V gene are LNHDA and SQIVND (reference sequence).